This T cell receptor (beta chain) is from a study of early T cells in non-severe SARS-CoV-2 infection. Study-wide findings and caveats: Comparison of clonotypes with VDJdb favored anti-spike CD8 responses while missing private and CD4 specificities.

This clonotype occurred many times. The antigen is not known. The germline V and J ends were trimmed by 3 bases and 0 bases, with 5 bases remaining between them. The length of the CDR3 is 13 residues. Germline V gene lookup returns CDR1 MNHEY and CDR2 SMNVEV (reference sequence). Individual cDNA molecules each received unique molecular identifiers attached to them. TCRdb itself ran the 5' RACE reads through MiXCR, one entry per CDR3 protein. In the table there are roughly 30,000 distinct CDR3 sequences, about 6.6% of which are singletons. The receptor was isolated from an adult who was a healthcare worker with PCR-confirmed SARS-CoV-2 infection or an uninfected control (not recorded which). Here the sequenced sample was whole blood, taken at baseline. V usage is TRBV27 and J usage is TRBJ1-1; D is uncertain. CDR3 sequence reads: CASSFSMNTEAFF. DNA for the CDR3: TGTGCCAGCAGTTTCTCCATGAACACTGAAGCTTTCTTT.